These 5 T cell receptor beta chains were sequenced from one sample in a study of blood T cell repertoires in COVID-19. Here immunoSEQ multiplex PCR was the method, and the copy in TCRdb shows in-frame clones only, minus some. The table lists around 260,000 clones, approximately 86% of them singletons, with less than 4% in the top ten. Sequencing used peripheral blood. These TCRs come from a man aged 18 to 29 with active or convalescent COVID-19.

This CDR3 is CASSTTGRGYEQYF. DNA of the CDR3: TGCGCCAGCAGCACAACGGGCCGGGGTTACGAGCAGTACTTC. The chain uses TRBV5-1 and TRBJ2-7; perhaps TRBD2 as D (5 bases). Germline V gives CDR1 SGHRS, CDR2 YFSETQ. This CDR3 comprises 14 residues. V was clipped by 4 bases and J by 4 bases, with 15 bases between them.

The V gene is TRBV28, the J gene TRBJ2-2; TRBD2 matches at 11 bases. J gave up 6 bases and V 8 bases, and 14 bases lay outside the gene matches. CDR3 length: 17 amino acids. Germline CDR1 MDHEN, CDR2 SYDVKM. As DNA, the CDR3 is TGTGCCAGCTCCCTTTGGAGGCTAGCGGGAGGTCCCGGGGAGCTGTTTTTT. It is translated as CASSLWRLAGGPGELFF.

The chain carries TRBV24-1 and TRBJ2-3, with 11 bases that match TRBD2. Germline V lookup: CDR1 KGHDR, CDR2 SFDVKD. The CDR3 has 15 residues. V lost 5 bases to trimming and J lost 2 bases; unmatched junction nucleotides: 2. This chain's CDR3 is CATSGLAGYTDTQYF. The CDR3 DNA reads as TGTGCCACCAGTGGACTAGCGGGGTACACAGATACGCAGTATTTT.

The chain joins TRBV11-2 to TRBJ2-3; 11 bases map to TRBD1. Germline CDR1 reads SGHAT; CDR2 reads FQNNGV. The V gene end was trimmed by 5 bases and the J gene end by 2 bases; junction bases not matched to a gene: 12. CDR3 size: 18 residues. CDR3 coding DNA: TGTGCCAGCAGCGGAGGGACAGGGGGTTTCCCGAACACAGATACGCAGTATTTT. Its translation is CASSGGTGGFPNTDTQYF.

The V call is TRBV7-2, the J call TRBJ2-1; 9 nucleotides match TRBD2. CDR1 is SGHTA and CDR2 is FQGNSA in the germline V gene. The CDR3 contains 16 residues. V trimming: 2 bases; J trimming: 4 bases; junction bases outside the gene matches: 6. The CDR3 region has the DNA TGTGCCAGCAGCTTATTTGCGGGGGGGTATTACAATGAGCAGTTCTTC. Translating it yields CASSLFAGGYYNEQFF.